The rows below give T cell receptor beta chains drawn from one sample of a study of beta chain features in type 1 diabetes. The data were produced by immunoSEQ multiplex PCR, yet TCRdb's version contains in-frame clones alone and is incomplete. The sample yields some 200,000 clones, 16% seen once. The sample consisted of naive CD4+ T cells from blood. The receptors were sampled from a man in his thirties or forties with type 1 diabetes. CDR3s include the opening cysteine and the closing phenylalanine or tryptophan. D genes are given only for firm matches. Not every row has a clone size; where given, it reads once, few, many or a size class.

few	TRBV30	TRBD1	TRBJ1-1	CAWRPTGPNTEAFF	TGTGCCTGGAGGCCGACAGGGCCCAACACTGAAGCTTTCTTT
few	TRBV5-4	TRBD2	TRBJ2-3	CASSFGTSGRPSTDTQYF	TGTGCCAGCAGCTTCGGGACTAGCGGGAGGCCTAGCACAGATACGCAGTATTTT
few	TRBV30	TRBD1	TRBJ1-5	CAWSVTGQASNQPQHF	TGTGCCTGGAGTGTCACGGGACAGGCGAGCAATCAGCCCCAGCATTTT
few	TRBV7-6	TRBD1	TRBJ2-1	CASSPLLTGANEQFF	TGTGCCAGCAGCCCGTTACTTACAGGGGCGAATGAGCAGTTCTTC
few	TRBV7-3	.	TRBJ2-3	CASSLGLDTQYF	TGTGCCAGCAGCCTAGGACTAGATACGCAGTATTTT
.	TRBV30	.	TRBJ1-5	CAWSVASLGNQPQHF	TGTGCCTGGAGTGTCGCGTCCTTGGGCAATCAGCCCCAGCATTTT
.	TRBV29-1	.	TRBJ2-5	CSVAGFQETQYF	TGCAGCGTTGCAGGGTTCCAAGAGACCCAGTACTTC
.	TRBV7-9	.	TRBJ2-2	CASRPNRVGELFF	TGTGCCAGCAGACCAAACAGGGTAGGGGAGCTGTTTTTT
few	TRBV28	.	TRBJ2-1	CASSLAGDLHNEQFF	TGTGCCAGCAGTTTAGCAGGGGACTTGCACAATGAGCAGTTCTTC
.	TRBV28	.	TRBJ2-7	CASSLLREQYF	TGTGCCAGCAGTCTGTTGCGCGAGCAGTACTTC
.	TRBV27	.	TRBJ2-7	CASSLIQGGSYEQYF	TGTGCCAGCAGTTTAATACAGGGAGGGTCCTACGAGCAGTACTTC
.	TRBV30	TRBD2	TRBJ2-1	CAWSQLAGGPNEQFF	TGTGCCTGGAGCCAACTAGCGGGAGGGCCTAACGAGCAGTTCTTC
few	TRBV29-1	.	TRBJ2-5	CSVEGEAGQETQYF	TGCAGCGTTGAAGGGGAAGCGGGCCAAGAGACCCAGTACTTC
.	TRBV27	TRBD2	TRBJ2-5	CASSSKQAGGGKTQYF	TGTGCCAGCAGTTCGAAGCAAGCGGGAGGGGGAAAGACCCAGTACTTC
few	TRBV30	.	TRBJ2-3	CAWSSGARDTQYF	TGTGCCTGGAGTTCAGGGGCACGAGATACGCAGTATTTT
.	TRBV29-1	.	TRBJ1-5	CSVAGYSNQPQHF	TGCAGCGTTGCGGGTTATAGCAATCAGCCCCAGCATTTT
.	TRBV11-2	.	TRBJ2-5	CASSLSEQETQYF	TGTGCCAGCAGCTTATCGGAACAAGAGACCCAGTACTTC
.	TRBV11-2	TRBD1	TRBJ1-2	CASSSGTGVSYGYTF	TGTGCCAGCAGCTCCGGGACAGGGGTTAGCTATGGCTACACCTTC
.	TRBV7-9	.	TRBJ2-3	CASSLVADTQYF	TGTGCCAGCAGCTTAGTGGCGGATACGCAGTATTTT
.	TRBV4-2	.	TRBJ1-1	CASSQAVTGALNTEAFF	TGTGCCAGCAGCCAAGCGGTAACAGGAGCGTTGAACACTGAAGCTTTCTTT
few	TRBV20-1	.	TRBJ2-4	CSAALNIQYF	TGCAGTGCAGCTTTGAACATTCAGTACTTC
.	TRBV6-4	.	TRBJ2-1	CASSTLGVQFF	TGTGCCAGCAGTACCCTCGGAGTACAGTTCTTC
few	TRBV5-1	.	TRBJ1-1	CASSVDTEAFF	TGCGCCAGCAGCGTGGACACTGAAGCTTTCTTT
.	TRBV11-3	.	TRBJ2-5	CASSFEGTSQETQYF	TGTGCCAGCAGCTTTGAAGGCACCTCACAAGAGACCCAGTACTTC
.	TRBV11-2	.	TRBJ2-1	CASSLDPQGNEQFF	TGTGCCAGCAGCTTAGATCCTCAGGGCAATGAGCAGTTCTTC
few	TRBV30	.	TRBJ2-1	CAWSSQPDNEQFF	TGTGCCTGGAGTTCCCAGCCCGACAATGAGCAGTTCTTC
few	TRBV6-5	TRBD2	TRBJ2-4	CASSKRLAGNIQYF	TGTGCCAGCAGCAAGCGACTAGCGGGAAACATTCAGTACTTC
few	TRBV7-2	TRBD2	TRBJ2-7	CASSSPFRLARSYEQYF	TGTGCCAGCAGCTCACCATTTCGACTAGCGAGAAGCTACGAGCAGTACTTC
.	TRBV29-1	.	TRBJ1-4	CSVESGNEKLFF	TGCAGCGTTGAATCCGGTAATGAAAAACTGTTTTTT
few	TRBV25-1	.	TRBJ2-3	CASSGEAGSTDTQYF	TGTGCCAGCAGTGGGGAGGCAGGGAGCACAGATACGCAGTATTTT
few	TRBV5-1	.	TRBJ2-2	CASSHGNTGELFF	TGCGCCAGCAGCCACGGCAACACCGGGGAGCTGTTTTTT
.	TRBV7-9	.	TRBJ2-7	CASSRYRESYEQYF	TGTGCCAGCAGCCGATACAGGGAGTCCTACGAGCAGTACTTC
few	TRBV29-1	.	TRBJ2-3	CSARETSNTDTQYF	TGCAGCGCTAGAGAAACTTCGAACACAGATACGCAGTATTTT
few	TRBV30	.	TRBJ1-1	CAWSPGRMNTEAFF	TGTGCCTGGAGTCCGGGTAGAATGAACACTGAAGCTTTCTTT
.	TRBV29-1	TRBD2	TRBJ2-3	CSAPLAGEDTQYF	TGCAGCGCTCCACTAGCGGGAGAAGATACGCAGTATTTT
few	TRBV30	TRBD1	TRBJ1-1	CAWRQGVVLDTEAFF	TGTGCCTGGAGGCAGGGGGTAGTCTTGGACACTGAAGCTTTCTTT
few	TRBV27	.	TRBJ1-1	CASWEGSRTEAFF	TGTGCCAGCTGGGAGGGGTCGCGGACTGAAGCTTTCTTT
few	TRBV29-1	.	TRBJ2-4	CSVEVRGFGNIQYF	TGCAGCGTTGAAGTCCGGGGTTTTGGAAACATTCAGTACTTC
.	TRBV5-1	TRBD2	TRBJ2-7	CASSFGTSGRAFRYEQYF	TGCGCCAGCAGCTTCGGGACTAGCGGGAGGGCCTTCCGATACGAGCAGTACTTC
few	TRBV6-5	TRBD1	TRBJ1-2	CASSYSRQGENGYTF	TGTGCCAGCAGTTACTCGAGGCAGGGGGAAAATGGCTACACCTTC